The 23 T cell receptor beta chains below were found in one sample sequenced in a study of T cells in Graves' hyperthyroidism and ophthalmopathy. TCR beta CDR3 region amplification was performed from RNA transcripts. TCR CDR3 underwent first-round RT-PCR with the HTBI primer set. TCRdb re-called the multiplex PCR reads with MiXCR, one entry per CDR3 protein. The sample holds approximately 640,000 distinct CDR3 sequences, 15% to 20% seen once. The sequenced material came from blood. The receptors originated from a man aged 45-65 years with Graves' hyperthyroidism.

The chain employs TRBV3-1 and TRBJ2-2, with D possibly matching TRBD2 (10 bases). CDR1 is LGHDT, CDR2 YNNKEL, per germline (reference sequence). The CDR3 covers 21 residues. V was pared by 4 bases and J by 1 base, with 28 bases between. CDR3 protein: CASSRRDRANPSGRNTGELFF. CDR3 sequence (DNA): TGTGCCAGCAGCCGCCGGGACAGGGCGAATCCTAGCGGGAGGAACACCGGGGAGCTGTTTTTT.

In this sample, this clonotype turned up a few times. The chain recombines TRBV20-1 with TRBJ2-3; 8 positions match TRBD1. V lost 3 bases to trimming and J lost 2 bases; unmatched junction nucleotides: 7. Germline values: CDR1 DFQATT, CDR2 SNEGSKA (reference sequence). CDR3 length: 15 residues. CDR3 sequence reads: CSARKNRGNTDTQYF. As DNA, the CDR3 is TGCAGTGCTAGGAAAAACAGGGGGAACACAGATACGCAGTATTTT.

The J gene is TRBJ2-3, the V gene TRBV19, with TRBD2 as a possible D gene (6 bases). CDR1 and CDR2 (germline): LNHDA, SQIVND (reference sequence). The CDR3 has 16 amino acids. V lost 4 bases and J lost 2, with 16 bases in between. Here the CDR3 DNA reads TGTGCCAGTAGTACCGCTAGGAGGGAAATCACAGATACGCAGTATTTT. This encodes CASSTARREITDTQYF.

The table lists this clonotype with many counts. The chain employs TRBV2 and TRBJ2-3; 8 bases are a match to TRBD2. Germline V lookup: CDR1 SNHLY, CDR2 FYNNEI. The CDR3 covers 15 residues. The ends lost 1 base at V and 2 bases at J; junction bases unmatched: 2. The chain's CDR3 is CASSEGSGVTDTQYF. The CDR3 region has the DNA TGTGCCAGCAGTGAAGGTAGCGGGGTCACAGATACGCAGTATTTT.

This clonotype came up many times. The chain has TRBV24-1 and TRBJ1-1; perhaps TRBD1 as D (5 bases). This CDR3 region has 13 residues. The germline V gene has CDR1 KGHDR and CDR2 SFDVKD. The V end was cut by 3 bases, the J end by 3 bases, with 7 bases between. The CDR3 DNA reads TGTGCCACCAGTGATGAAGGGGACACTGAAGCTTTCTTT. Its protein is CATSDEGDTEAFF.

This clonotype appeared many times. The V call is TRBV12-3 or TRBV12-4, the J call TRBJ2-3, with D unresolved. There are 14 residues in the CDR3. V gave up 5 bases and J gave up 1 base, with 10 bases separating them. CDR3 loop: CASSGFGGTDTQYF. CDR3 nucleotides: TGTGCCAGCAGTGGCTTTGGGGGCACAGATACGCAGTATTTT.

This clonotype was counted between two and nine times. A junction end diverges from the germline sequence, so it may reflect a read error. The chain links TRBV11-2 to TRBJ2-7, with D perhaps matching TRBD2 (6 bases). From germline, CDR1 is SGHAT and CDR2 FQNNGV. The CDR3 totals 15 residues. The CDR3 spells CASSHYLALDYGQYF. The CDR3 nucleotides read TGTGCCAGCAGCCATTACCTGGCTTTGGACTACGGGCAGTACTTC.

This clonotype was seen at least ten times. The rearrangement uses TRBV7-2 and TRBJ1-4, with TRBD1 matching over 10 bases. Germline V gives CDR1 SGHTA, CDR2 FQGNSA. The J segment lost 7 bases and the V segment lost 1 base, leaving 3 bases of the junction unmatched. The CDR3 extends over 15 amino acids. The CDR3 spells CASSLGGTGAEKLFF. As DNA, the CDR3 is TGTGCCAGCAGCTTAGGGGGGACAGGGGCTGAAAAACTGTTTTTT.

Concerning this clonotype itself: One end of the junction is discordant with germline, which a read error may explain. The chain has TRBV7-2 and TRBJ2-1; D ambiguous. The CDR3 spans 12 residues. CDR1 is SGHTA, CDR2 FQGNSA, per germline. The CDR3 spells CVSSLGYNEQFF. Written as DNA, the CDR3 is TGTGTCAGCAGCTTGGGCTACAATGAGCAGTTCTTC.

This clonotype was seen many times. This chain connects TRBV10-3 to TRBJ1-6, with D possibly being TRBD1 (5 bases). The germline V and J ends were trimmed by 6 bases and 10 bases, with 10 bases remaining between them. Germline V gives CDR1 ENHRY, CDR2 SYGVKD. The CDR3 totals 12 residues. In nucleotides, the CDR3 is TGTGCCATCAGGACAGATGGCTCACCCCTCCACTTT. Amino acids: CAIRTDGSPLHF.

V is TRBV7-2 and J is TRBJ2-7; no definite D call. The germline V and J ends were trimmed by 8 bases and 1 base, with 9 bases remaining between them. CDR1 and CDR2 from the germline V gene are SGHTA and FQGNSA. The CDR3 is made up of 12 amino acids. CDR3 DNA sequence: TGTGCCAGCTCGATGGCGTCCTACGAGCAGTACTTC. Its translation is CASSMASYEQYF.

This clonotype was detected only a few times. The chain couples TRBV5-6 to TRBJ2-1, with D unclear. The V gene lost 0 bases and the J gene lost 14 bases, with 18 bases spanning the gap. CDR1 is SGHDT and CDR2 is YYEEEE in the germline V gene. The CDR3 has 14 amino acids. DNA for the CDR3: TGTGCCAGCAGCTTGGGGGATCTGACCGCAGAGGAGTTCTTC. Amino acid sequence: CASSLGDLTAEEFF. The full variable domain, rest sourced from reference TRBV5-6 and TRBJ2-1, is DAGVTQSPTHLIKTRGQQVTLRCSPKSGHDTVSWYQQALGQGPQFIFQYYEEEERQRGNFPDRFSGHQFPNYSSELNVNALLLGDSALYLCASSLGDLTAEEFFGPGTRLTVL.

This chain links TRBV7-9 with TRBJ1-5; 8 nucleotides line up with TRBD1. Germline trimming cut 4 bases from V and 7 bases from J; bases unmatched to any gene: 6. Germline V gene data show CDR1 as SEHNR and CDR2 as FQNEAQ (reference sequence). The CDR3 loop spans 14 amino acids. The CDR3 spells CASSSAGGHQPQHF. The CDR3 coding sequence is TGTGCCAGCAGCTCTGCAGGGGGCCACCAGCCCCAGCATTTT.

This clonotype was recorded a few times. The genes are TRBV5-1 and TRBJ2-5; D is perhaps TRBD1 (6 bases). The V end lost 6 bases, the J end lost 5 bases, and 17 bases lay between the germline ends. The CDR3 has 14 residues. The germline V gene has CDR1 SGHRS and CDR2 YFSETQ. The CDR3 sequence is CASTLGGPGETQYF. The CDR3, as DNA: TGCGCCAGCACCCTTGGGGGCCCCGGGGAGACCCAGTACTTC.

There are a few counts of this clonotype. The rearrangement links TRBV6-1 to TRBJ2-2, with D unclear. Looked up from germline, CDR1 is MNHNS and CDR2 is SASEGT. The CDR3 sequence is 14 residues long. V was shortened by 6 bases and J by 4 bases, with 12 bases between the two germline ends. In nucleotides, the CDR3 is TGTGCCAGCAGATACCTCCCCTCCACCGGGGAGCTGTTTTTT. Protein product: CASRYLPSTGELFF.

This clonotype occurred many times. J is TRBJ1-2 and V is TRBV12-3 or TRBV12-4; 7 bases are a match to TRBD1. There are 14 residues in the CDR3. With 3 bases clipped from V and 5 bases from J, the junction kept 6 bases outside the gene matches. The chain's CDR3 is CASSFRAGGYGYTF. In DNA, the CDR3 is TGTGCCAGCAGTTTCCGGGCAGGGGGATATGGCTACACCTTC.

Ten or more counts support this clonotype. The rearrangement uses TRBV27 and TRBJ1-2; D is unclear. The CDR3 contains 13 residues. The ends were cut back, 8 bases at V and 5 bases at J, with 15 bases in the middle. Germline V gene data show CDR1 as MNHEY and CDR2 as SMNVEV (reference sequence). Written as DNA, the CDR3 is TGTGCCAGCGCATGGGCAAGAAGTTATGGCTACACCTTC. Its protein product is CASAWARSYGYTF.

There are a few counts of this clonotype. CDR3 bases: TGTGCCAGTAGTACCTTAACTCTAGCGGGAGGTGGGAATGAGCAGTTCTTC. Residues: CASSTLTLAGGGNEQFF. The V and J genes are TRBV19 and TRBJ2-1; 11 bases fit TRBD2. J was trimmed by 7 bases and V by 4 bases; bases with no gene match: 12. The CDR3 has 17 amino acids. From germline, CDR1 is LNHDA and CDR2 SQIVND (reference sequence).

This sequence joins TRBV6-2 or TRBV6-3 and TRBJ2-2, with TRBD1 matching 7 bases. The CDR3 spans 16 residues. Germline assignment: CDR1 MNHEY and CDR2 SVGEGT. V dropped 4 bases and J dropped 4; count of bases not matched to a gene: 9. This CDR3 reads CASSSLGQVFTGELFF. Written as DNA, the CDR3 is TGTGCCAGCAGTTCACTCGGACAGGTCTTCACCGGGGAGCTGTTTTTT.

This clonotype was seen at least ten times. CDR3 loop: CASSFRPDTQYF. CDR3 nucleotide sequence: TGTGCCAGCAGTTTCCGCCCAGATACGCAGTATTTT. This chain connects TRBV28 to TRBJ2-3; D unclear. Germline values: CDR1 MDHEN, CDR2 SYDVKM. V lost 3 bases to trimming and J lost 4 bases, with 5 bases between them. This CDR3 is built from 12 residues. Full variable domain (rest looked up from reference TRBV28 and TRBJ2-3): DVKVTQSSRYLVKRTGEKVFLECVQDMDHENMFWYRQDPGLGLRLIYFSYDVKMKEKGDIPEGYSVSREKKERFSLILESASTNQTSMYLCASSFRPDTQYFGPGTRLTVL.

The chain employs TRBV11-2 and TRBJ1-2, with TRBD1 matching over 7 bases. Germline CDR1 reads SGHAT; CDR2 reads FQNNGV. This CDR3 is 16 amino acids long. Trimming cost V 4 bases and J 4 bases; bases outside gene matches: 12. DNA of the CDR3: TGTGCCAGCAGCTCTCCCAGACAGGGAAGGGGCTATGGCTACACCTTC. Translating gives CASSSPRQGRGYGYTF.

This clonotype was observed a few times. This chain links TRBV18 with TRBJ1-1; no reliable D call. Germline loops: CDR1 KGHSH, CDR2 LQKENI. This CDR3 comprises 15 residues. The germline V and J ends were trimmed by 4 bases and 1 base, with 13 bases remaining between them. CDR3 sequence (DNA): TGTGCCAGCTCACGTACCCCTGACGGGAACACTGAAGCTTTCTTT. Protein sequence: CASSRTPDGNTEAFF. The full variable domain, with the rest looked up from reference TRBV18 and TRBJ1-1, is NAGVMQNPRHLVRRRGQEARLRCSPMKGHSHVYWYRQLPEEGLKFMVYLQKENIIDESGMPKERFSAEFPKEGPSILRIQQVVRGDSAAYFCASSRTPDGNTEAFFGQGTRLTVV.

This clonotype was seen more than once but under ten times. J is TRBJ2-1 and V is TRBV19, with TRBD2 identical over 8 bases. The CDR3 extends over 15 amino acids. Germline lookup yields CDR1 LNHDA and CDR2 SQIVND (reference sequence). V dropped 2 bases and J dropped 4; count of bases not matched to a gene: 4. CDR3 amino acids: CASSILASGYNEQFF. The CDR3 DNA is TGTGCCAGTAGTATATTGGCTAGCGGGTACAATGAGCAGTTCTTC.